These 20 T cell receptor beta chains were all obtained from the same sample, sequenced in a study of cytomegalovirus exposure and HLA in healthy donors. A multiplex PCR was run with 60 Vbeta primers and 13 Jbeta primers. TCRdb's copy holds only in-frame clones and misses some; the assay was immunoSEQ multiplex PCR. Of about 110,000 clones in the sample, under 90% were seen once. Sequencing was performed on PBMCs. The receptor set was obtained from a woman in her late teens or twenties in good health and CMV-seronegative.

The rearrangement joins TRBV5-5 to TRBJ2-1, with 8 bases matching TRBD2. CDR1 is SGHKS and CDR2 is YYEKEE in the germline V gene (reference sequence). The CDR3 contains 15 residues. Trimming cost V 4 bases and J 1 base; bases outside gene matches: 4. CDR3 sequence: CASSGGGLSYNEQFF. The CDR3 DNA sequence: TGTGCCAGCAGCGGCGGGGGGCTTTCCTACAATGAGCAGTTCTTC.

This clone was seen a few times. The J gene is TRBJ1-3, the V gene TRBV9; D possibly corresponds to TRBD1 (5 bases). Trimming shortened V by 4 bases and J by 3 bases, and 14 bases separated the two germline ends. This CDR3 spans 15 amino acids. The germline V gene encodes CDR1 SGDLS and CDR2 YYNGEE. Written as DNA, the CDR3 is TGTGCCAGCAGCAGGACAACAATCGGTGGAAACACCATATATTTT. Its protein is CASSRTTIGGNTIYF.

This chain connects TRBV25-1 to TRBJ2-5; D remains unclear. The length of the CDR3 is 15 residues. Trimming cost V 3 bases and J 5 bases, with 16 bases left between them. Germline V gene lookup returns CDR1 MGHDK and CDR2 SYGVNS. Here the CDR3 reads CASSDLFLKPETQYF. Written as DNA, the CDR3 is TGTGCCAGCAGTGACCTCTTCCTAAAACCGGAGACCCAGTACTTC.

The chain recombines TRBV6-1 with TRBJ1-2; TRBD1 might be the D (6 bases). Per the germline V gene, CDR1 is MNHNS and CDR2 is SASEGT. V lost 3 bases, J lost 4 bases, and 18 bases lay in between. The length of the CDR3 is 16 residues. The CDR3 DNA reads as TGTGCCAGCAGTGACGCTGGGCAGGGGAGTGCCTATGGCTACACCTTC. This codes for CASSDAGQGSAYGYTF.

The chain couples TRBV29-1 to TRBJ1-1, with D tentatively TRBD1 (6 bases). The CDR3 is 14 amino acids. Germline V gene sequence: CDR1 SQVTM, CDR2 ANQGSEA. V was cut by 5 bases and J by 1 base, with 14 bases left in between. CDR3 protein: CSVKLGDKNTEAFF. In DNA, the CDR3 is TGCAGCGTTAAGTTAGGGGACAAGAACACTGAAGCTTTCTTT.

V and J are TRBV28 and TRBJ2-1; 15 nucleotides agree with TRBD2. This CDR3 spans 16 amino acids. Trimming took 4 bases from V and 10 from J; bases not matched to a gene: 8. CDR1 and CDR2 (germline): MDHEN, SYDVKM. The CDR3 reads CASSSGLAGGLEEQFF. For the CDR3, the DNA is TGTGCCAGCAGTTCTGGACTAGCGGGGGGGCTGGAGGAGCAGTTCTTC.

The chain links TRBV6-1 to TRBJ2-6; TRBD2 is a possible D gene (5 bases). Per the germline V gene, CDR1 is MNHNS and CDR2 is SASEGT. CDR3 length equals 19 residues. The germline V and J ends were trimmed by 3 bases and 0 bases, with 18 bases remaining between them. CDR3 DNA: TGTGCCAGCAGTGATCTGGGTAGCGCTTACCTCTCTGGGGCCAACGTCCTGACTTTC. It specifies CASSDLGSAYLSGANVLTF.

This chain connects TRBV7-2 to TRBJ1-2; D is ambiguous. The CDR3 is 13 residues long. Germline CDR1 and CDR2: SGHTA and FQGNSA. The V end lost 0 bases, the J end lost 8 bases, and 10 bases lay between the germline ends. CDR3 coding DNA: TGTGCCAGCAGCTTAGCACAGCTATACGGCTACACCTTC. This sequence encodes CASSLAQLYGYTF.

Note on this clone: Its ends do not fully match the called genes, so a read error is possible. The identical CDR3 is also encoded by other nucleotide sequences in the sample. V is TRBV2 and J is TRBJ1-6, with D possibly being TRBD1 (5 bases). Germline values: CDR1 SNHLY, CDR2 FYNNEI. This CDR3 spans 16 amino acids. DNA for the CDR3: TGTGCCAGCAGTGAACTCCCCGGGGGAAGTAATTCCCCCCTCCACTTT. Amino acid sequence: CASSELPGGSNSPLHF.

The chain employs TRBV2 and TRBJ2-2; D might be TRBD2 (5 bases). Germline CDR1 and CDR2: SNHLY and FYNNEI. The germline V and J ends were trimmed by 6 bases and 7 bases, with 15 bases remaining between them. The CDR3 sequence is 14 residues long. CDR3 amino acids: CASRRTGSGGELFF. CDR3 bases: TGTGCCAGCAGGCGCACGGGGTCCGGCGGGGAGCTGTTTTTT.

This chain uses TRBV6-5 with TRBJ1-1; TRBD1 might be the D (5 bases). V shed 8 bases and J shed 7 bases, with 14 bases lying between them. This CDR3 region has 12 residues. Germline CDR1 MNHEY, CDR2 SVGAGI. The CDR3 loop reads CASWTLGGEAFF. For the CDR3, the DNA is TGTGCCAGCTGGACCCTGGGGGGTGAAGCTTTCTTT.

CDR3 residues: CASSQGAYTDTQYF. For the CDR3, the DNA is TGCGCCAGCAGCCAGGGGGCGTACACAGATACGCAGTATTTT. This chain connects TRBV5-1 to TRBJ2-3, with TRBD1 matching 8 bases. CDR3 length: 14 residues. Germline loops: CDR1 SGHRS, CDR2 YFSETQ. V was clipped by 4 bases and J by 2 bases; unmatched bases: 3. Looking up the rest from reference TRBV5-1 and TRBJ2-3 gives the full variable domain: KAGVTQTPRYLIKTRGQQVTLSCSPISGHRSVSWYQQTPGQGLQFLFEYFSETQRNKGNFPGRFSGRQFSNSRSEMNVSTLELGDSALYLCASSQGAYTDTQYFGPGTRLTVL.

This chain connects TRBV5-1 to TRBJ1-1; 8 bases are a match to TRBD1. Per the germline V gene, CDR1 is SGHRS and CDR2 is YFSETQ. The CDR3 runs to 15 residues. J was trimmed by 3 bases and V by 4 bases; bases with no gene match: 8. The CDR3 nucleotides are TGCGCCAGCAGCAGAAGGACAGGGCCGGACACTGAAGCTTTCTTT. Its protein is CASSRRTGPDTEAFF.

The J gene is TRBJ2-7, the V gene TRBV7-2; 7 positions agree with TRBD2. This CDR3 spans 14 amino acids. V lost 5 bases to trimming and J lost 3 bases; unmatched junction nucleotides: 7. CDR1 is SGHTA and CDR2 is FQGNSA in the germline V gene. The CDR3 sequence is CASSPGTIYYEQYV. In nucleotides, the CDR3 is TGTGCCAGCAGCCCCGGGACTATATACTACGAGCAGTACGTC.

The count of this clone is one. The gene calls are TRBV5-6 and TRBJ2-1; TRBD1 might be the D (6 bases). CDR3 length equals 11 residues. V shed 4 bases and J shed 9 bases, with 8 bases lying between them. Germline V CDR1 and CDR2: SGHDT, YYEEEE. CDR3 nucleotides: TGTGCCAGCAGCGAGACAGGTGAGCAGTTCTTC. Protein: CASSETGEQFF.

Only one count was recorded for this clone. The V gene is TRBV4-3, the J gene TRBJ2-1; 8 positions agree with TRBD2. V gave up 3 bases and J gave up 6 bases; unmatched junction bases: 10. There are 16 residues in the CDR3. Per the germline V gene, CDR1 is LGHNA and CDR2 is YSLEER. CDR3 sequence: CASSQDSGNRINEQFF. For the CDR3, the DNA is TGCGCCAGCAGCCAGGATAGCGGGAACAGAATCAATGAGCAGTTCTTC.

The V and J genes are TRBV27 and TRBJ2-3; 7 positions match TRBD2. The V and J ends lost 5 bases and 4 bases, in that order; junction bases with no gene match: 6. The CDR3 consists of 14 residues. CDR1 and CDR2 (germline): MNHEY, SMNVEV (reference sequence). The CDR3 here is CASSLTSAADTQYF. The CDR3, as DNA: TGTGCCAGCAGTCTAACTAGCGCGGCAGATACGCAGTATTTT.

This clone rates as medium-sized. The rearrangement uses TRBV6-1 and TRBJ1-5; D not resolved. Trimming removed 2 bases from V and 3 bases from J, with 17 bases in between. Germline CDR1 and CDR2: MNHNS and SASEGT. The CDR3 is 17 residues long. This CDR3 reads CASSEFHGISLNQPQHF. The CDR3 DNA reads as TGTGCCAGCAGTGAATTTCACGGGATTTCCCTCAATCAGCCCCAGCATTTT.

This clone rates as medium-sized. This chain uses TRBV6-1 with TRBJ1-6, with 7 positions matching TRBD1. This CDR3 region has 15 residues. J gave up 6 bases and V 0 bases, and 2 bases lay outside the gene matches. Germline CDR1 MNHNS, CDR2 SASEGT. CDR3 in amino acids: CASSEAPGGNSPLHF. In DNA form, the CDR3 reads TGTGCCAGCAGTGAAGCGCCAGGGGGTAATTCACCCCTCCACTTT.

A single count supports this clone. This is likely a read error, given that the CDR3 carries no conserved phenylalanine or tryptophan at its end. V gene TRBV30 combines with J gene TRBJ1-3; a weak D match, TRBD1 (5 bases). The CDR3 length is 15 residues. Germline CDR1 reads GTSNPN; CDR2 reads SVGIG (reference sequence). V dropped 3 bases and J dropped 0 bases, with 12 bases sitting between them. This CDR3 reads CAWSKGLLSGNTIYS. In nucleotides, the CDR3 is TGTGCCTGGAGCAAGGGACTTCTCTCTGGAAACACCATATATTCT.